Following are 21 T cell receptor beta chains from one sample sequenced in a study of response to subunit inactivated influenza vaccine. TCRdb recomputed calls from the RT-PCR reads with MiXCR, one row per CDR3 protein. This sample has roughly 500,000 distinct CDR3 sequences, with around 25% found just once. The same sample was also studied in work on T cells expressing NK-cell markers. That report adds: The TCR beta cDNA came from 5'RACE template switching with UMIs.

The starting material was CD4+ T cells sorted from PBMCs, obtained 12 days after vaccination. The receptors were sampled from a man aged 45-65 years who received an inactivated influenza vaccine.

This clonotype came up a few times. The chain is built from TRBV5-1 and TRBJ2-5; TRBD2 matches at 10 bases. This CDR3 region has 15 residues. Germline CDR1 reads SGHRS; CDR2 reads YFSETQ. V lost 2 bases, J lost 5 bases, and 6 bases stayed unmatched. This chain's CDR3 is CASSFGSGRRETQYF. CDR3 in DNA: TGCGCCAGCAGCTTCGGTAGCGGGAGGAGGGAGACCCAGTACTTC. The variable domain in full, with the rest retrieved from reference TRBV5-1 and TRBJ2-5, is KAGVTQTPRYLIKTRGQQVTLSCSPISGHRSVSWYQQTPGQGLQFLFEYFSETQRNKGNFPGRFSGRQFSNSRSEMNVSTLELGDSALYLCASSFGSGRRETQYFGPGTRLLVL.

The V gene is TRBV6-2 or TRBV6-3, the J gene TRBJ2-1; 12 positions agree with TRBD2. The CDR3 extends over 14 amino acids. Germline CDR1 reads MNHEY; CDR2 reads SVGEGT. V shed 5 bases and J 10 bases; nucleotides not matched to a gene: 6. The CDR3 sequence is CASSRGLAGSEQFF. The CDR3 DNA reads as TGTGCCAGCAGTCGGGGACTAGCGGGCTCCGAGCAGTTCTTC.

This clonotype was counted only a few times. J is TRBJ2-7 and V is TRBV4-2; 9 bases agree with TRBD2. CDR1 and CDR2 (germline): LGHNA, YNFKEQ. V shed 6 bases, J shed 7 bases, and the junction held 10 bases outside the gene matches. The CDR3 totals 14 residues. This chain's CDR3 is CASRPSGALSEQYF. For the CDR3, the DNA is TGTGCCAGCAGACCTAGCGGGGCGCTCTCGGAGCAGTACTTC.

This clonotype was observed once. The genes are TRBV16 and TRBJ2-1, with 9 bases lining up with TRBD2. The germline gives CDR1 KGHSY, CDR2 FQNENV. V shed 0 bases and J 1 base; nucleotides not matched to a gene: 13. The CDR3 spans 20 residues. CDR3 DNA sequence: TGTGCCAGCAGCCAATCGAGGGAATCGAGCGGGGGGTTGTCCTACAATGAGCAGTTCTTC. It codes for CASSQSRESSGGLSYNEQFF. The full variable domain, with the rest looked up from reference TRBV16 and TRBJ2-1, is GEEVAQTPKHLVRGEGQKAKLYCAPIKGHSYVFWYQQVLKNEFKFLISFQNENVFDETGMPKERFSAKCLPNSPCSLEIQATKLEDSAVYFCASSQSRESSGGLSYNEQFFGPGTRLTVL.

This clonotype was detected a few times. V is TRBV20-1 and J is TRBJ1-3, with unresolved D. CDR1 and CDR2 from the germline V gene are DFQATT and SNEGSKA (reference sequence). The CDR3 consists of 15 residues. V lost 0 bases and J 2 bases, leaving 11 bases between the germline ends. For the CDR3, the DNA is TGCAGTGCTAGAGATGGAGTCATGCCTGGAAACACCATATATTTT. Its translation: CSARDGVMPGNTIYF.

This clonotype was detected only a few times. V usage is TRBV7-8 and J usage is TRBJ2-3, with TRBD2 matching 9 bases. This CDR3 is built from 17 residues. Unmatched junction bases numbered 8, after V lost 2 bases and J lost 2 bases. Germline loops: CDR1 SGHVS, CDR2 FQNEAQ. CDR3 sequence: CASSLWREGQNTDTQYF. CDR3 coding DNA: TGTGCCAGCAGCTTATGGCGGGAGGGCCAGAACACAGATACGCAGTATTTT.

This clonotype was counted a few times. V is TRBV6-2 or TRBV6-3 and J is TRBJ2-7; D might be TRBD1 (5 bases). CDR1 is MNHEY, CDR2 SVGEGT, per germline. The CDR3 extends over 16 amino acids. V dropped 7 bases and J dropped 1 base, with 20 bases sitting between them. This CDR3 reads CASTPNRLDESYEQYF. DNA for the CDR3: TGTGCCAGCACCCCCAACAGGCTGGACGAGTCCTACGAGCAGTACTTC.

This clonotype was seen a few times. The V gene is TRBV7-8, the J gene TRBJ2-7, with 16 bases identical to TRBD2. The CDR3 is made up of 17 amino acids. V was clipped by 1 base and J by 9 bases; unmatched bases: 9. The germline V gene encodes CDR1 SGHVS and CDR2 FQNEAQ. The CDR3 DNA reads TGTGCCAGCAGCTTAGAGACAGGGACTAGCGGGAGGGCCCGGCAGTACTTC. This encodes CASSLETGTSGRARQYF.

The V call is TRBV5-4, the J call TRBJ2-1; the match to TRBD2 covers 7 bases. This CDR3 is built from 15 residues. With 5 bases clipped from V and 8 bases from J, the junction kept 13 bases outside the gene matches. CDR1 and CDR2 (germline): SGHNT, YYREEE (reference sequence). The CDR3 loop is CASSLPNGRSDEQFF. In nucleotides, the CDR3 is TGTGCCAGCAGTCTGCCTAACGGGAGGTCTGATGAGCAGTTCTTC.

This chain uses TRBV12-3 or TRBV12-4 with TRBJ2-1; tentatively, D is TRBD1 (6 bases). V was clipped by 5 bases and J by 0 bases, with 11 bases between them. The CDR3 totals 15 residues. The CDR3 reads CASSRQATSYNEQFF. In DNA, the CDR3 is TGTGCCAGCAGTCGACAGGCAACCTCCTACAATGAGCAGTTCTTC.

This clonotype occurred a few times. The chain recombines TRBV12-3 or TRBV12-4 with TRBJ2-5; D might be TRBD1 (6 bases). Trimming left V 7 bases short and J 5 bases short, with 20 bases between. This CDR3 contains 15 residues. The CDR3: CASKPLTGRGETQYF. For the CDR3, the DNA is TGTGCCAGCAAACCACTAACAGGGCGCGGGGAGACCCAGTACTTC.

This clonotype came up a few times. V is TRBV5-4 and J is TRBJ2-3, with D perhaps matching TRBD2 (6 bases). Between the trimmed V and J ends, which lost 4 bases and 5 bases, there was a span of 14 bases. The CDR3 runs 14 residues. Per germline, CDR1 SGHNT and CDR2 YYREEE (reference sequence). CDR3 sequence reads: CASSVRGLQDTQYF. The DNA for the CDR3 is TGTGCCAGCAGCGTACGGGGGTTGCAAGATACGCAGTATTTT.

This clonotype has only a few counts. The chain employs TRBV11-2 and TRBJ2-3; 15 bases agree with TRBD2. This CDR3 comprises 19 residues. The V gene's germline CDR1 is SGHAT and CDR2 FQNNGV. The V gene end was trimmed by 6 bases and the J gene end by 2 bases; junction bases not matched to a gene: 12. Written as DNA, the CDR3 is TGTGCCAGCAGATCTAGTGGACTAGCGGGGGGGCCAGCCACAGATACGCAGTATTTT. Its protein product is CASRSSGLAGGPATDTQYF.

Only a few counts were recorded for this clonotype. The chain is built from TRBV20-1 and TRBJ2-3, with D maybe TRBD1 (5 bases). Trimming removed 3 bases from V and 2 bases from J, with 15 bases in between. The CDR3 length is 15 residues. CDR1 is DFQATT and CDR2 is SNEGSKA in the germline V gene (reference sequence). The CDR3 DNA reads as TGCAGTGCTAGCCCCGGACATTCATTCACAGATACGCAGTATTTT. Residues: CSASPGHSFTDTQYF.

This clonotype was picked up many times. The genes are TRBV5-1 and TRBJ2-7; the D gene is possibly TRBD2 (5 bases). This CDR3 has 14 residues. Trimming left V 4 bases short and J 0 bases short, with 11 bases between. Germline V gene lookup returns CDR1 SGHRS and CDR2 YFSETQ. The CDR3 here is CASSNPRGSYEQYF. In DNA, the CDR3 is TGCGCCAGCAGCAACCCCCGGGGCTCCTACGAGCAGTACTTC.

This chain uses TRBV9 with TRBJ2-1; 9 nucleotides align to TRBD2. The germline CDR1 and CDR2 sequences are SGDLS and YYNGEE. The CDR3 extends over 16 amino acids. The junction had 6 bases not matched to a gene; V was cut back by 0 bases and J by 5 bases. In DNA, the CDR3 is TGTGCCAGCAGCGTAGGACTAGCGGCTGCACACAATGAGCAGTTCTTC. It specifies CASSVGLAAAHNEQFF. Drawing the rest from reference TRBV9 and TRBJ2-1, the complete variable domain is DSGVTQTPKHLITATGQRVTLRCSPRSGDLSVYWYQQSLDQGLQFLIQYYNGEERAKGNILERFSAQQFPDLHSELNLSSLELGDSALYFCASSVGLAAAHNEQFFGPGTRLTVL.

In this sample, this clonotype turned up a few times. The V gene is TRBV20-1, the J gene TRBJ2-3, with 9 positions matching TRBD2. The CDR3 sequence is 14 residues long. Germline V CDR1 and CDR2: DFQATT, SNEGSKA (reference sequence). Trimming at V came to 3 bases and at J to 4 bases, leaving 5 bases not matched to a gene. CDR3 amino acids: CSASGGGAADTQYF. DNA of the CDR3: TGCAGTGCTAGCGGCGGGGGGGCTGCAGATACGCAGTATTTT.

This clonotype has just one count. The rearrangement uses TRBV28 and TRBJ2-7, with D possibly TRBD2 on 6 matching bases. The germline V gene has CDR1 MDHEN and CDR2 SYDVKM. The CDR3 loop spans 15 amino acids. Trimming removed 6 bases from V and 6 bases from J, with 21 bases in between. DNA of the CDR3: TGTGCCAGCAGACCAGTTAGCGGAAGCTTTTTCGAGCAGTACTTC. Protein: CASRPVSGSFFEQYF.

This clonotype was recorded a few times. The J gene is TRBJ2-1, the V gene TRBV28; D is unresolved. V dropped 6 bases and J dropped 2 bases, with 5 bases sitting between them. CDR3 length: 12 residues. Germline V lookup: CDR1 MDHEN, CDR2 SYDVKM. The CDR3 DNA sequence: TGTGCCAGCAGGGGTCCCTACAATGAGCAGTTCTTC. It encodes CASRGPYNEQFF.

This clonotype was counted at least ten times. The CDR3 DNA reads TGCAGTGCTAGCCGGGACTACCCAAAAGTGAGCTCCTACAATGAGCAGTTCTTC. Translated, it gives CSASRDYPKVSSYNEQFF. This sequence joins TRBV20-1 and TRBJ2-1; 7 bases are a match to TRBD2. The CDR3 spans 18 residues. The ends lost 3 bases at V and 0 bases at J; junction bases unmatched: 14. Germline V gene lookup returns CDR1 DFQATT and CDR2 SNEGSKA (reference sequence).

CDR3 in amino acids: CSAHPRGQGRVRGSPLHF. The CDR3 bases are TGCAGTGCCCATCCGAGGGGCCAGGGCCGAGTGAGGGGTTCACCCCTCCACTTT. V and J are TRBV20-1 and TRBJ1-6; D perhaps matches TRBD1 (5 bases). V lost 6 bases to trimming and J lost 9 bases, with 30 bases between them. The germline CDR1 and CDR2 sequences are DFQATT and SNEGSKA (reference sequence). This CDR3 has 18 amino acids.